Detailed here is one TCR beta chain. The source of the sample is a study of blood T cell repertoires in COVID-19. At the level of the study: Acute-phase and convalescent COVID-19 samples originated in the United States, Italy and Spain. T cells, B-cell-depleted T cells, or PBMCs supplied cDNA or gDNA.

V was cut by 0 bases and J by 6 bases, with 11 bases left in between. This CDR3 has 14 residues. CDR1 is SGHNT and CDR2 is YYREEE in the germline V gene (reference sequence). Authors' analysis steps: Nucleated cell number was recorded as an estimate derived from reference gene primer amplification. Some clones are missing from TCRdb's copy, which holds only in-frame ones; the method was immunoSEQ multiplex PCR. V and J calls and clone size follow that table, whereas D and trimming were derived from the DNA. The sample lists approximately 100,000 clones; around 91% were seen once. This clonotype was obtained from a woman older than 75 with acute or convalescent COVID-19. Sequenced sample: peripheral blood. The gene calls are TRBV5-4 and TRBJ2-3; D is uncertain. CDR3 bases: TGTGCCAGCAGCTTGGTAGGTTTCAGGGATACGCAGTATTTT. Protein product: CASSLVGFRDTQYF.